What follows are 8 T cell receptor beta chains derived from one specimen sequenced in a study of T cells after yellow fever vaccination. TCRdb re-derived calls from the 5' RACE reads in MiXCR, one entry per CDR3 protein. The sample has 400,000 or so distinct CDR3 sequences, around 19% seen once; the top ten hold 15% to 20%. The source material was PBMCs, sampled before the yellow fever booster vaccination. The receptors originated from a man aged 18 to 29 who received the YFV17D yellow fever vaccine.

CDR3 coding DNA: TGTGCCAGCAGCCCCGGGACTAATGATGAGCAGTTCTTC. Protein product: CASSPGTNDEQFF. The chain joins TRBV12-3 or TRBV12-4 to TRBJ2-1, with 7 bases lining up with TRBD2. This CDR3 has 13 amino acids. J was trimmed by 8 bases and V by 6 bases; bases with no gene match: 7.

This clonotype appeared a few times. V usage is TRBV20-1 and J usage is TRBJ2-3; unclear D gene. The V end was cut by 1 base, the J end by 1 base, with 3 bases between. Germline CDR1 DFQATT, CDR2 SNEGSKA (reference sequence). CDR3 length equals 12 residues. CDR3 region: CSARAGTDTQYF. CDR3 DNA sequence: TGCAGTGCTAGAGCAGGCACAGATACGCAGTATTTT.

The chain has TRBV12-3 or TRBV12-4 and TRBJ1-2; D unresolved. The CDR3 has 14 amino acids. The V end lost 5 bases, the J end lost 4 bases, and 14 bases lay between the germline ends. The CDR3 nucleotides are TGTGCCAGCAGTAGTCCGTCCCAGTTCTATGGCTACACCTTC. This encodes CASSSPSQFYGYTF.

The chain couples TRBV7-2 to TRBJ2-7; D unresolved. Trimming removed 5 bases from V and 2 bases from J, with 13 bases in between. CDR3 length equals 14 residues. Germline V gene sequence: CDR1 SGHTA, CDR2 FQGNSA. As DNA, the CDR3 is TGTGCCAGCAGCCCCCGTCCTGGGCCCTACGAGCAGTACGTC. Translating gives CASSPRPGPYEQYV.

This clonotype has a handful of counts. This sequence joins TRBV4-2 and TRBJ1-1; D not certain. The CDR3 has 12 amino acids. CDR1 is LGHNA and CDR2 is YNFKEQ in the germline V gene. Deletions cut 0 bases from V and 11 bases from J, with 10 bases between. The CDR3 nucleotides read TGTGCCAGCAGCCAAGATGAAGAAATGGCTTTCTTT. It codes for CASSQDEEMAFF.

This chain joins TRBV29-1 and TRBJ2-2; D is uncertain. Trimming took 7 bases from V and 3 from J, leaving 15 bases between them. Germline V CDR1 and CDR2: SQVTM, ANQGSEA. CDR3 length equals 14 residues. CDR3: CSAVVVAYTGELFF. DNA of the CDR3: TGCAGCGCAGTAGTGGTGGCCTACACCGGGGAGCTGTTTTTT.

This clonotype appeared a few times. The chain is built from TRBV7-2 and TRBJ2-1; D may be TRBD1 or TRBD2 (6 bases each). Germline V gene sequence: CDR1 SGHTA, CDR2 FQGNSA. Trimming shortened V by 0 bases and J by 10 bases, and 16 bases separated the two germline ends. The CDR3 spans 15 residues. The CDR3 protein is CASSLAGAGGGEQFF. The CDR3, as DNA: TGTGCCAGCAGCTTAGCGGGGGCCGGGGGAGGCGAGCAGTTCTTC.

This clonotype was seen ten or more times. The J gene is TRBJ2-5, the V gene TRBV20-1, with D tentatively TRBD1 (5 bases). CDR1 DFQATT and CDR2 SNEGSKA come from the germline V gene (reference sequence). This CDR3 contains 11 residues. V lost 2 bases, J lost 5 bases, and 6 bases lay in between. In DNA, the CDR3 is TGCAGTGCTAGAAGGGGTGAGACCCAGTACTTC. It translates to CSARRGETQYF.